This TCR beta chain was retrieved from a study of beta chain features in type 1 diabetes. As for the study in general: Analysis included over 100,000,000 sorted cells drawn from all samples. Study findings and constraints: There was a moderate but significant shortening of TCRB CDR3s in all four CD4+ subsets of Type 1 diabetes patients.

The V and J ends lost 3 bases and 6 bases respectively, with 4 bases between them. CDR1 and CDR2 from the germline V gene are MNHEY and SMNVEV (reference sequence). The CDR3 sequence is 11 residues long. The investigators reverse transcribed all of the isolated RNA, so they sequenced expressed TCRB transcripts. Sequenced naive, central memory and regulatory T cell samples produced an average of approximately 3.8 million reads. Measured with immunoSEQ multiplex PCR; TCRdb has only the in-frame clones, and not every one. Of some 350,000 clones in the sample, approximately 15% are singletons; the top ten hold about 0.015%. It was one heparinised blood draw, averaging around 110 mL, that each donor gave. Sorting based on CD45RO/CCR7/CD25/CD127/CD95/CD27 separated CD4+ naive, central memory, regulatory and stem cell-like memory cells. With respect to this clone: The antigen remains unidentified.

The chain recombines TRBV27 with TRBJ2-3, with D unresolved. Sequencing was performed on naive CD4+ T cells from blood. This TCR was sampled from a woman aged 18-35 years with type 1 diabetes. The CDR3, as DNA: TGTGCCAGCAGTTTTCGGGATACGCAGTATTTT. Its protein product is CASSFRDTQYF.